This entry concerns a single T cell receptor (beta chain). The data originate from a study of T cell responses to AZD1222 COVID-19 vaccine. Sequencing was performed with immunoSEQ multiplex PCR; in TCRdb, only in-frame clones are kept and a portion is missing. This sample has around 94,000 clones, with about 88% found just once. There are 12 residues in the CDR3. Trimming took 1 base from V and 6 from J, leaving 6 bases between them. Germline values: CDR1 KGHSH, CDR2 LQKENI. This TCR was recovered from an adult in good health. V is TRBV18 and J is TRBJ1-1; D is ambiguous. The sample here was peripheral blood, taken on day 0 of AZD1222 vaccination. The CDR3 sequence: CASSPLRAEAFF. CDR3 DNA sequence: TGTGCCAGCTCACCACTACGAGCTGAAGCTTTCTTT. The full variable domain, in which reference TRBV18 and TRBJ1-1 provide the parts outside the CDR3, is NAGVMQNPRHLVRRRGQEARLRCSPMKGHSHVYWYRQLPEEGLKFMVYLQKENIIDESGMPKERFSAEFPKEGPSILRIQQVVRGDSAAYFCASSPLRAEAFFGQGTRLTVV.